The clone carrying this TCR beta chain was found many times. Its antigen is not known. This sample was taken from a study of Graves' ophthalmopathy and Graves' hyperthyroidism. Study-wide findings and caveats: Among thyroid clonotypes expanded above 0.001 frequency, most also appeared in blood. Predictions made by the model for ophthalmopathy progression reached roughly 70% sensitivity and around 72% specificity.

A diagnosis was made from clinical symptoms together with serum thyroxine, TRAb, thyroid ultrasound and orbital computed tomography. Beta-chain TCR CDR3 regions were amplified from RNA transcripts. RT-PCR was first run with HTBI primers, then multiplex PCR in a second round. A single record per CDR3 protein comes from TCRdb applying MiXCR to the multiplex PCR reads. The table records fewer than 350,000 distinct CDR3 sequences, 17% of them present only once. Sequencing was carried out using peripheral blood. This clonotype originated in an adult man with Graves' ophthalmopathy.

CDR3 residues: CASSPGDLSYEQYF. CDR3 nucleotide sequence: TGTGCCAGCTCACCGGGGGACCTCTCCTACGAGCAGTACTTC. V is TRBV18 and J is TRBJ2-7; the D gene could be TRBD1 or TRBD2 (5 bases each). Trimming removed 3 bases at V and 0 bases at J, with 9 bases between. The germline V gene encodes CDR1 KGHSH and CDR2 LQKENI. CDR3 size: 14 residues.